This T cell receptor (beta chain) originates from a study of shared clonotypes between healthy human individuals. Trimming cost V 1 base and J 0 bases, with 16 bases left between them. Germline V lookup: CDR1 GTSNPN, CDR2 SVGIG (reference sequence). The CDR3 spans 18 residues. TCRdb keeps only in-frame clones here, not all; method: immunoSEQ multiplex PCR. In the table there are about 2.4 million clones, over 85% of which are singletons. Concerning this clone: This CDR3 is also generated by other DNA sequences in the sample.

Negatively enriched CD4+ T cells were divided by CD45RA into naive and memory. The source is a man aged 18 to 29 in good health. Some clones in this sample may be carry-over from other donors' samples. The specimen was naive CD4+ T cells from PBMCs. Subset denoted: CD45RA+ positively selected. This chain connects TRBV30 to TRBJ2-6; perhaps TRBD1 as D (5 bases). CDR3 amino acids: CAWSGARQRISGANVLTF. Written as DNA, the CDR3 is TGTGCCTGGAGTGGGGCGCGACAGAGGATCTCTGGGGCCAACGTCCTGACTTTC.